The clone carrying this TCR beta chain was counted ten times or more. Its antigen is not identified. This entry belongs to a study of T cell repertoires and leukemia-associated antigens. TCRdb re-analysed the 5' RACE reads in MiXCR, keeping a single row per CDR3 protein. The table has 12,000 or so distinct CDR3 sequences, under 50% seen once. Germline CDR1 SGHVT, CDR2 SQSDAQ. The CDR3 is made up of 13 amino acids. With 5 bases removed from V and 0 bases from J, the gap between germline ends came to 7 bases. The chain joins TRBV7-4 to TRBJ1-2; no clear D gene. Sequences were obtained from CD3+ T cells sorted from blood and cultured. This receptor was identified in a female donor in good health. DNA of the CDR3: TGTGCCAGCAGCCCAGTACCTAACTATGGCTACACCTTC. The encoded protein is CASSPVPNYGYTF.